This T cell receptor beta chain is from a study of blood T cell repertoires in COVID-19. Across the study: COVID-19 samples collected from the United States, Italy and Spain covered acute and convalescent phases.

The germline gives CDR1 LNHDA, CDR2 SQIVND (reference sequence). CDR3 length: 19 residues. The junction had 16 bases not matched to a gene; V was cut back by 4 bases and J by 2 bases. Authors' analysis steps: From reference gene primer amplification, estimates of nucleated cell counts were derived. Using immunoSEQ multiplex PCR, the repertoire was profiled, and TCRdb retains in-frame clones only, with some absent. V, J and clone size are taken as reported in that table, and D and trimming were inferred from the DNA itself. The table shows some 210,000 clones, with over 75% occurring only once. The sequenced sample consisted of peripheral blood. This TCR derives from a woman aged 40 to 49 who had recovered from COVID-19. The chain links TRBV19 to TRBJ1-5; 8 nucleotides match TRBD1. CDR3 DNA sequence: TGTGCCAGTAGTACGTTACCGGGACAGGTGCGTTGGGGCAATCAGCCCCAGCATTTT. It specifies CASSTLPGQVRWGNQPQHF. The complete variable domain, with remaining parts taken from reference TRBV19 and TRBJ1-5, reads DGGITQSPKYLFRKEGQNVTLSCEQNLNHDAMYWYRQDPGQGLRLIYYSQIVNDFQKGDIAEGYSVSREKKESFPLTVTSAQKNPTAFYLCASSTLPGQVRWGNQPQHFGDGTRLSIL.